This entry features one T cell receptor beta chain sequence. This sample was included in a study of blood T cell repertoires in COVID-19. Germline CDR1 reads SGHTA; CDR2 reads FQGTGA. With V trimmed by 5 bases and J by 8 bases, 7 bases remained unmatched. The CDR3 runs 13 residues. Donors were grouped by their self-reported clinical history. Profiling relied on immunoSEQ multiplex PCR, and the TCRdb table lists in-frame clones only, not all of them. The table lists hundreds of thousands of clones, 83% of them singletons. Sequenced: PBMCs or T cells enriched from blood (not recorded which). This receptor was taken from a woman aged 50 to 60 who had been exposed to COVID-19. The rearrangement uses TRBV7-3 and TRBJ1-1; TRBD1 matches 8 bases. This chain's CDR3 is CASSKFTGGEAFF. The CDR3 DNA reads TGTGCCAGCAGCAAATTCACAGGGGGGGAAGCTTTCTTT.